This TCR beta chain stems from a study of blood T cell repertoires in COVID-19. Per the germline V gene, CDR1 is MNHNY and CDR2 is SVGAGI (reference sequence). V was trimmed by 6 bases and J by 0 bases, leaving 18 bases between them. The CDR3 sequence is 16 residues long. Repertoires were generated with immunoSEQ multiplex PCR, while TCRdb's copy carries only in-frame clones and drops some. In the table there are some 70,000 clones, 75% to 90% of which are singletons. This clone was seen once. V and J are TRBV6-6 and TRBJ2-7, with D maybe TRBD2 (6 bases). The source material was peripheral blood. This TCR derives from a man aged 40-50 years with COVID-19, enrolled during active disease. Here the CDR3 reads CASSGGQDASSYEQYF. DNA for the CDR3: TGTGCCAGCAGCGGAGGGCAGGACGCGAGCTCCTACGAGCAGTACTTC.